This T cell receptor beta chain was sequenced for a study of blood T cell repertoires in COVID-19. Study-level background: The analysed material was cDNA or gDNA that came from T cells, B-cell-depleted T cells, or PBMCs.

In the original processing: From reference gene primer amplification, estimates of nucleated cell counts were derived. TCRdb's copy holds only in-frame clones and misses some; the assay was immunoSEQ multiplex PCR. From that table come the V and J calls and clone size; the DNA was used to work out D and trimming. The sample shows 74,000 or so clones, 89% of them seen only once. The CDR3 is 14 amino acids. V gave up 7 bases and J gave up 3 bases; unmatched junction bases: 5. Germline assignment: CDR1 LGHNA and CDR2 YNFKEQ. The receptor comes from a man between 45 and 60 years old with active COVID-19. Sequenced input: peripheral blood. V and J are TRBV4-2 and TRBJ1-3; the match to TRBD1 covers 8 bases. The CDR3 coding sequence is TGTGCCAGCACCCTGGGACAGGTTGGAAACACCATATATTTT. As protein: CASTLGQVGNTIYF.